Sequencing of this TCR beta chain was carried out in a study of blood T cells in healthy people across ages. This CDR3 spans 17 amino acids. Looked up from germline, CDR1 is KGHDR and CDR2 is SFDVKD. Unmatched junction bases numbered 12, after V lost 3 bases and J lost 5 bases. A second PCR of 7 to 11 cycles used a sample-barcoded 5' primer and a J-beta primer mix. MiXCR, run by TCRdb on the 5' RACE reads, gives a single entry per CDR3 protein. The sample lists roughly 1 million distinct CDR3 sequences, roughly 24% occurring once. Another study also made use of these data, one on T cells of mothers and their children. That work states: Reads obtained per mother exceeded 10 million TCR beta CDR3 reads, with 3 million to 3.5 million obtained per child. The effect of thymic selection on TCR recombination output is similar between related and unrelated pairs.

V usage is TRBV24-1 and J usage is TRBJ2-1, with 7 bases identical to TRBD2. This TCR was recovered from a girl aged 2 to 10 in good health. Sequenced: blood. This chain's CDR3 is CATSDPTTSGNHNEQFF. The CDR3 nucleotides are TGTGCCACCAGTGATCCCACGACAAGCGGGAACCACAATGAGCAGTTCTTC.